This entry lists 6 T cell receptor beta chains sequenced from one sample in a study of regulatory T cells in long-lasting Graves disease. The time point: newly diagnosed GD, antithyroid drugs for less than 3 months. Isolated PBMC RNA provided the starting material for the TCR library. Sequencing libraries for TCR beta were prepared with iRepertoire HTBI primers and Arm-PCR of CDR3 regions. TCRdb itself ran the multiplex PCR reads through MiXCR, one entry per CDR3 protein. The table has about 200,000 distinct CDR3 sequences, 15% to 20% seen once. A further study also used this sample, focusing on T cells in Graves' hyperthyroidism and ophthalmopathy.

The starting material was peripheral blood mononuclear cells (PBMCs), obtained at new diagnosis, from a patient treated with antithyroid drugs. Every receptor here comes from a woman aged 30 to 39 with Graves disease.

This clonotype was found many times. The CDR3 protein is CASSLKIRQDNFKNIQYF. The CDR3 nucleotides are TGTGCCAGCAGCTTAAAGATCCGACAGGACAACTTTAAAAACATTCAGTACTTC. The V call is TRBV7-9, the J call TRBJ2-4, with TRBD1 as a possible D gene (6 bases). The CDR3 loop spans 18 amino acids. Germline lookup yields CDR1 SEHNR and CDR2 FQNEAQ (reference sequence). Trimming removed 2 bases from V and 4 bases from J, with 21 bases in between.

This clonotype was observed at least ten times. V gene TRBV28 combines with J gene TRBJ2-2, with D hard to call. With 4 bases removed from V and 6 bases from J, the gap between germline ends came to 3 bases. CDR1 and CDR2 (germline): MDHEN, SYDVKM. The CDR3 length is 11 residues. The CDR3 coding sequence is TGTGCCAGCAGTTGGTCCGGGGAGCTGTTTTTT. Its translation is CASSWSGELFF.

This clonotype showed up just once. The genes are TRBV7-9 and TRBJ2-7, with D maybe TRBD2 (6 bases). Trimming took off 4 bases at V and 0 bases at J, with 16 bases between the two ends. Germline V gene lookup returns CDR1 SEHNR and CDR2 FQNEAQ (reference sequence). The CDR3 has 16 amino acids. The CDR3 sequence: CASSSPRSGHSYEQYF. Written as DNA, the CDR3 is TGTGCCAGCAGCTCCCCCCGTAGCGGCCACTCCTACGAGCAGTACTTC.

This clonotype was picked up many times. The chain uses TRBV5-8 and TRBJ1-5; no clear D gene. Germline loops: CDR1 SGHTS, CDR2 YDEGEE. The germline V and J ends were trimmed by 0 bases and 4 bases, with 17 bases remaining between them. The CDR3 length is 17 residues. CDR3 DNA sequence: TGTGCCAGCAGCTTGGTTTTCAAGGGAACTCAAAATCAGCCCCAGCATTTT. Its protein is CASSLVFKGTQNQPQHF.

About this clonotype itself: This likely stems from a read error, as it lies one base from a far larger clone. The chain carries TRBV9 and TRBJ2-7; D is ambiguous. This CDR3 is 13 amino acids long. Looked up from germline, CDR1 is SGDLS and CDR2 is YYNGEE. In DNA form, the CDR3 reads TGTGCCGGCAGTGATCAGGTCTCCTACGAGCAGTACTTC. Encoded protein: CAGSDQVSYEQYF.

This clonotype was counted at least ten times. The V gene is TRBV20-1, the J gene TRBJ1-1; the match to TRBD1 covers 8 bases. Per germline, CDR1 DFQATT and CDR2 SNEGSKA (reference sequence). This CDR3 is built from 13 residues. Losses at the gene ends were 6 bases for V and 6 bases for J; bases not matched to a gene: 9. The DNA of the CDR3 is TGCAGTGCCCGCTTGGCAGGGGGCCCTGAAGCTTTCTTT. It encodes CSARLAGGPEAFF.